This note documents a single TCR beta chain sequence. Germline trimming cut 2 bases from V and 7 bases from J; bases unmatched to any gene: 4. This CDR3 spans 13 amino acids. Germline V gene data show CDR1 as SGHRS and CDR2 as YFSETQ. These data belong to a study of blood T cell repertoires in COVID-19. Overall study: Sources were T cells, B-cell-depleted T cells, or PBMCs; the material itself was cDNA or gDNA.

The assay was immunoSEQ multiplex PCR, and TCRdb's table has in-frame clones only and misses some. The sample lists about 210,000 clones, 89% occurring once. The TCR sequence derives from a woman aged 40 to 55 with acute or convalescent COVID-19. The gene calls are TRBV5-1 and TRBJ1-1, with 8 bases lining up with TRBD1. Specimen: peripheral blood. The CDR3 region is CASSLGDRGEAFF. The DNA of the CDR3 is TGCGCCAGCAGCTTAGGAGACAGGGGTGAAGCTTTCTTT.